This entry concerns a single T cell receptor beta chain. Its cognate antigen is unknown. This entry belongs to a study of beta chain features in type 1 diabetes. Study conclusions and caveats: Type 1 diabetes patients had TCRB CDR3s that were shorter (moderately but significantly so) in all four CD4+ subsets.

Since all of the isolated RNA was reverse transcribed, expressed TCRB transcripts were what got sequenced. Deep immunoSEQ sequencing covered naive, central memory and regulatory T cell samples. Repertoires were generated with immunoSEQ multiplex PCR, while TCRdb's copy carries only in-frame clones and drops some. The sample contains approximately 250,000 clones, 11% of which appear only once. The sample taken for sequencing was naive CD4+ T cells from blood. The receptor's source is a man between 25 and 39 years old with type 1 diabetes.

CDR3: CASSPGTDEAFF. DNA for the CDR3: TGTGCCAGCAGCCCGGGGACAGATGAAGCTTTCTTT. V and J are TRBV5-6 and TRBJ1-1, with 7 bases that match TRBD1. CDR1 and CDR2 from the germline V gene are SGHDT and YYEEEE. The CDR3 runs 12 residues. Trimming took 4 bases from V and 7 from J; bases not matched to a gene: 4.